This T cell receptor beta chain comes out of a study of blood T cell repertoires in COVID-19. The overall study: The United States, Italy and Spain provided the acute and convalescent COVID-19 samples. T cells, B-cell-depleted T cells, or PBMCs supplied cDNA or gDNA.

Recruitment covered about two dozen US areas and drew participants whose ages spanned about 18 to 100 years. Participant-reported clinical history was the basis for cohort assignment. Germline CDR1 SGHKS, CDR2 YYEKEE (reference sequence). CDR3 length equals 15 residues. V lost 1 base to trimming and J lost 0 bases, with 8 bases between them. Sequenced by immunoSEQ multiplex PCR; TCRdb stores in-frame clones only, minus some. The sample has 200,000 to 250,000 clones, around 90% seen once. The sample taken for sequencing was PBMCs or T cells enriched from blood (not recorded which). The J gene is TRBJ1-5, the V gene TRBV5-5, with unresolved D. The receptor's source is a woman aged 45-65 years with acute COVID-19. CDR3 DNA: TGTGCCAGCAGCTTGTGGCACCATAGCAATCAGCCCCAGCATTTT. It is translated as CASSLWHHSNQPQHF.